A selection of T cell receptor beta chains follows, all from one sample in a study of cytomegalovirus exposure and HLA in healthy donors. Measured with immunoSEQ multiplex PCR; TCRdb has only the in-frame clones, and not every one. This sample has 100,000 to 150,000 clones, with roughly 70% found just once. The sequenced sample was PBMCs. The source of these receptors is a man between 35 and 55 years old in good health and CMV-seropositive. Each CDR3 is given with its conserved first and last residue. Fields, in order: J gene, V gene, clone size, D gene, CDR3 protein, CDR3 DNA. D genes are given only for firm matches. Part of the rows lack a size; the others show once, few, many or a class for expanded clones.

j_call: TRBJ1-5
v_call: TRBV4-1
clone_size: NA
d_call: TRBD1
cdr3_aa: CASSPRGRDQPQHF
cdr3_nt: TGCGCCAGCAGCCCAAGGGGGCGAGATCAGCCCCAGCATTTT

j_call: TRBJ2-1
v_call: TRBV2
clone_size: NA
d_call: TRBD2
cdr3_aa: CASSQAGGRYNEQFF
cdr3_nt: TGTGCCAGCAGTCAGGCGGGAGGACGTTACAATGAGCAGTTCTTC

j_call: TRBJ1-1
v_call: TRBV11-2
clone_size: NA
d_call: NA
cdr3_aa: CASSLERVENTEAFF
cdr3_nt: TGTGCCAGCAGCTTAGAACGGGTGGAGAACACTGAAGCTTTCTTT

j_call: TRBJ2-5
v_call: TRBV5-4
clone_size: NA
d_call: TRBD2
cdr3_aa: CASSLTSGGPLETQYF
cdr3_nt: TGTGCCAGCAGCTTGACTAGCGGGGGGCCGCTGGAGACCCAGTACTTC

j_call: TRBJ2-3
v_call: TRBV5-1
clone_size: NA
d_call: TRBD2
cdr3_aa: CASSPKWSSGSTDTQYF
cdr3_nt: TGCGCCAGCAGCCCGAAATGGAGTAGCGGGAGCACAGATACGCAGTATTTT

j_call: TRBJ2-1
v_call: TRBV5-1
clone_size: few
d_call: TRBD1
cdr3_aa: CASGNQPTGTGPYNEQFF
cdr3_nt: TGCGCCAGCGGCAATCAACCAACCGGGACAGGGCCCTACAATGAGCAGTTCTTC

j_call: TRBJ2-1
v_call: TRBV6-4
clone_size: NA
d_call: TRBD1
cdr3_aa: CASSDGGTGGYNEQFF
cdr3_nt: TGTGCCAGCAGTGACGGGGGGACAGGGGGCTACAATGAGCAGTTCTTC

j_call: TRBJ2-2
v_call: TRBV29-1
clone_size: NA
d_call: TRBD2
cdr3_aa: CSVETPKGRGATGELFF
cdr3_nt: TGCAGCGTTGAAACCCCTAAGGGGAGGGGAGCTACCGGGGAGCTGTTTTTT

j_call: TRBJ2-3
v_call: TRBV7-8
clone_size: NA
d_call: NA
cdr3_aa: CASSLAVLTSDTQYF
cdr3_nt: TGTGCCAGCAGCTTAGCTGTACTAACCTCAGATACGCAGTATTTT

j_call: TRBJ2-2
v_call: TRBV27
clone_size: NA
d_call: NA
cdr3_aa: CASRVGLVNTGELFF
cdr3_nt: TGTGCCAGCAGAGTCGGTTTGGTTAACACCGGGGAGCTGTTTTTT

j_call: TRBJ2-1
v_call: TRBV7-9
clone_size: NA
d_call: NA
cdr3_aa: CASSPGTSEQFF
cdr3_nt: TGTGCCAGCAGCCCAGGCACCAGTGAGCAGTTCTTC

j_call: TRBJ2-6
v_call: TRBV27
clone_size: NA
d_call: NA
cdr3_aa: CASTGIALSGANVLTF
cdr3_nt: TGTGCCAGTACGGGAATCGCCCTTTCTGGGGCCAACGTCCTGACTTTC

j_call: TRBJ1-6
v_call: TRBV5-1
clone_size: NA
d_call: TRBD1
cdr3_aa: CASSRGQGNNSPLHF
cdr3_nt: TGCGCCAGCAGTCGAGGACAGGGGAATAATTCACCCCTCCACTTT

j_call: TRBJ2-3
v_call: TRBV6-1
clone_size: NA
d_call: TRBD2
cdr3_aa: CASSVREGTQYF
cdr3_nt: TGTGCCAGCAGTGTAAGGGAGGGTACGCAGTATTTT

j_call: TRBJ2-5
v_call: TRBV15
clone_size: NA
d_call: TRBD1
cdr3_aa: CATSREGTGDSETQYF
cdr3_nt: TGTGCCACCAGCAGAGAGGGGACAGGAGACTCCGAGACCCAGTACTTC

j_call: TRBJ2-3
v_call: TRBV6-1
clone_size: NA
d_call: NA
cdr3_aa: CASSEFSVLTDTQYF
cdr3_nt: TGTGCCAGCAGTGAATTCAGCGTGCTCACAGATACGCAGTATTTT

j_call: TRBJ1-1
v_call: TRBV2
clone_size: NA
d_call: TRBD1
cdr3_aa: CASSSDRETEAFF
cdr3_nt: TGTGCCAGCAGTTCGGACAGGGAGACTGAAGCTTTCTTT

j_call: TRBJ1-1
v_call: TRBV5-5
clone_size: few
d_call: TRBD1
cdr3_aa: CASSRGQGKAFF
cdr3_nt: TGTGCCAGCAGCCGTGGACAGGGCAAAGCTTTCTTT

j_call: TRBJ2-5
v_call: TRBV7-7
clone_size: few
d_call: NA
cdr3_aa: CASSPRDSRGETQYF
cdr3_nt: TGTGCCAGCAGCCCGCGGGACTCCCGGGGAGAGACCCAGTACTTC

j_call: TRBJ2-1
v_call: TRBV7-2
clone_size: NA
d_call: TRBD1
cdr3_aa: CASSLAGTDYNEQFF
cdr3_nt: TGTGCCAGCAGCTTAGCCGGGACAGATTACAATGAGCAGTTCTTC

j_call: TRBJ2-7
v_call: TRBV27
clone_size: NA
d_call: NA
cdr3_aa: CASRWGTGSYEQYF
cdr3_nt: TGTGCCAGCCGCTGGGGGACTGGGTCCTACGAGCAGTACTTC

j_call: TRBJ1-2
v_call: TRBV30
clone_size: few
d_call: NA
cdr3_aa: CAWTTQGSRNYGYTF
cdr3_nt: TGTGCCTGGACCACACAGGGTTCCAGGAACTATGGCTACACCTTC

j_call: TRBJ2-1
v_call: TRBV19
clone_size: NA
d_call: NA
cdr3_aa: CASSIALTKSSYNEQFF
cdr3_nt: TGTGCCAGTAGTATAGCCCTTACGAAGAGCTCCTACAATGAGCAGTTCTTC

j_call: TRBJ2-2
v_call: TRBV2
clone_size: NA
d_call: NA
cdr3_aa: CASRGLIGSHGELFF
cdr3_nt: TGTGCCAGCAGGGGACTCATTGGAAGCCACGGGGAGCTGTTTTTT

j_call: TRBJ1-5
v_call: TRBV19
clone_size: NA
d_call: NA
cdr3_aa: CASSGRVGNQPQHF
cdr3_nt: TGTGCCAGTAGCGGCAGGGTGGGCAATCAGCCCCAGCATTTT

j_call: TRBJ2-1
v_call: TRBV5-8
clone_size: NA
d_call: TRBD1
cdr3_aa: CASSSGTGGVPEQFF
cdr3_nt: TGTGCCAGCAGTTCCGGGACAGGGGGGGTTCCTGAGCAGTTCTTC

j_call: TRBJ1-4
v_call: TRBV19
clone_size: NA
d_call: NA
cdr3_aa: CASSPQGAFEKLFF
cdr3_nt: TGTGCCAGTAGCCCACAGGGAGCTTTTGAAAAACTGTTTTTT

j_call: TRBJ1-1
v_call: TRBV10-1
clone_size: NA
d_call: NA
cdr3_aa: CASSDRGYGEAFF
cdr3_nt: TGCGCCAGCAGTGACAGGGGATACGGTGAAGCTTTCTTT

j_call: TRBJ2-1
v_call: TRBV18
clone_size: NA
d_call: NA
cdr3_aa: CASSQAGMGEQFF
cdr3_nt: TGTGCCAGCTCACAGGCAGGGATGGGTGAGCAGTTCTTC

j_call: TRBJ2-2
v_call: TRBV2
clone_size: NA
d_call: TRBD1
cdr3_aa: CASSGQLTGELFF
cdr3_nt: TGTGCCAGCTCGGGACAGCTCACCGGGGAGCTGTTTTTT

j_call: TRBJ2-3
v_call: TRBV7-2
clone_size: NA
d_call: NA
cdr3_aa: CASSLVHRGGTDTQYF
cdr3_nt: TGTGCCAGCAGCTTAGTACACAGGGGGGGTACAGATACGCAGTATTTT

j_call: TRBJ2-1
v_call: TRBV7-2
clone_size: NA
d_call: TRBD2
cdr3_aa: CASSLLAGVVDEQFF
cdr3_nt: TGTGCCAGCAGCTTACTAGCGGGAGTAGTAGATGAGCAGTTCTTC

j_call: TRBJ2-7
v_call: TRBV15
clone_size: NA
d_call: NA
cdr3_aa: CATSRAKDYEQYF
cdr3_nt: TGTGCCACCAGCAGAGCTAAAGACTACGAGCAGTACTTC

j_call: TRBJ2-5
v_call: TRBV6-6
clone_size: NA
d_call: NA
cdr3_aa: CASKAEETQYF
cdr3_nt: TGTGCCAGCAAAGCGGAAGAGACCCAGTACTTC

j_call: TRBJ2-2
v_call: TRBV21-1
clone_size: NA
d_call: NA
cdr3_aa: CASSSRQGGTGELFF
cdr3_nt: TGTGCCAGCAGCAGTCGACAGGGGGGCACCGGGGAGCTGTTTTTT

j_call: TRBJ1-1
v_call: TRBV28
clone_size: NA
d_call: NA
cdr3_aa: CASSLFARPNTEAFF
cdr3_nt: TGTGCCAGCAGTTTATTCGCCAGGCCAAACACTGAAGCTTTCTTT

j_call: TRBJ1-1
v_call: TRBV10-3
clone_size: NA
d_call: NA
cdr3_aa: CAISETGMNTEAFF
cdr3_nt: TGTGCCATCAGTGAAACAGGGATGAACACTGAAGCTTTCTTT

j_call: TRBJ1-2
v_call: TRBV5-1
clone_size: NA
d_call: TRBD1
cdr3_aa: CASSLAGQGGYGYTF
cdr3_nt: TGCGCCAGCAGCTTGGCGGGACAGGGAGGCTATGGCTACACCTTC

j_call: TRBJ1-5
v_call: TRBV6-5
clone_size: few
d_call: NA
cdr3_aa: CASREGPSNQPQHF
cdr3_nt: TGTGCCAGCAGGGAGGGGCCAAGCAATCAGCCCCAGCATTTT

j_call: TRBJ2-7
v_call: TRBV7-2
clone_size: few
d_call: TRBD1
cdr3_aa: CASSLGGQGNYEQYF
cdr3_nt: TGTGCCAGCAGCTTAGGGGGACAGGGCAACTACGAGCAGTACTTC

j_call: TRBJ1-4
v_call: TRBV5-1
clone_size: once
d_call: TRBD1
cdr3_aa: CASSIRGQDNEKLFF
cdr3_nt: TGCGCCAGCAGCATCAGGGGGCAGGATAATGAAAAACTGTTTTTT

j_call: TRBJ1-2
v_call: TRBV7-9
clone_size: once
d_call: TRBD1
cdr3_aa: CASSLGQGFGGYTF
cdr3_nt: TGTGCCAGCAGCTTAGGACAGGGTTTTGGTGGCTACACCTTC

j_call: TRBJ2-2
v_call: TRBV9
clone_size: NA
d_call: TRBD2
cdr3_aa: CASSVDAGVYTGELFF
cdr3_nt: TGTGCCAGCAGCGTAGACGCGGGGGTGTACACCGGGGAGCTGTTTTTT

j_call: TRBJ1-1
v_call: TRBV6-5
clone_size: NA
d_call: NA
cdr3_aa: CASSYGGVATEAFF
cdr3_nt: TGTGCCAGCAGTTACGGAGGGGTGGCCACTGAAGCTTTCTTT

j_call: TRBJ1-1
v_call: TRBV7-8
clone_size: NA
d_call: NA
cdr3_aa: CASSSQIGTEAFF
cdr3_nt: TGTGCCAGCAGCTCACAGATTGGCACTGAAGCTTTCTTT

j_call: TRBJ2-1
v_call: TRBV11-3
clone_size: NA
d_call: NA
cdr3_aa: CASSSPDNEQFF
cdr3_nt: TGTGCCAGCAGCTCCCCAGACAATGAGCAGTTCTTC

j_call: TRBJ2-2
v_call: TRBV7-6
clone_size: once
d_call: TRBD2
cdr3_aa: CASSRAGGATGELFF
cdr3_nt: TGTGCCAGCAGCCGCGCGGGGGGAGCCACCGGGGAGCTGTTTTTT

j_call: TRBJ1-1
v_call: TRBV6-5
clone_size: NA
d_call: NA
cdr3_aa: CASSYSLAKRDTEAFF
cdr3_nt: TGTGCCAGCAGTTACTCGTTGGCGAAGAGGGACACTGAAGCTTTCTTT

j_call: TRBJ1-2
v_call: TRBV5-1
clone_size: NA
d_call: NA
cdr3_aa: CASSLGQSVYGYAF
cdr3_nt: TGCGCCAGCAGCTTGGGACAGAGCGTCTATGGCTACGCCTTC

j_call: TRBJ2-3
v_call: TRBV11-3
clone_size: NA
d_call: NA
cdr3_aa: CASSRSGTDTQYF
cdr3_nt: TGTGCCAGCAGCCGCAGCGGAACAGATACGCAGTATTTT

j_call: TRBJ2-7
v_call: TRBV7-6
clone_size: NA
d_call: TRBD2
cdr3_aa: CASSLGGGGTYEQYF
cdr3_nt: TGTGCCAGCAGCTTAGGTGGCGGGGGTACCTACGAGCAGTACTTC

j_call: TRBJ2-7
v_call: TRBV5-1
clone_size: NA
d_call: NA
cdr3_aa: CASSPRHGGSSYEQYF
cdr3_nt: TGCGCCAGCAGCCCACGACACGGTGGGAGCTCCTACGAGCAGTACTTC

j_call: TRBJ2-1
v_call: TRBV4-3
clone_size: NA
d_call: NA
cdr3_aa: CASSQDQGLSSYNEQFF
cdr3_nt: TGCGCCAGCAGCCAAGATCAGGGTCTCAGCTCCTACAATGAGCAGTTCTTC

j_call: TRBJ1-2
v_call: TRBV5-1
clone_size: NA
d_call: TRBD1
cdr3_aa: CASRPGGGGYTF
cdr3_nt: TGCGCCAGCAGGCCAGGGGGTGGTGGCTACACCTTC

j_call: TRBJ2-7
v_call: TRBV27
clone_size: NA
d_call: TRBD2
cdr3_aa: CASSSGTSGRGEQYF
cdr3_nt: TGTGCCAGCAGTTCCGGGACTAGCGGACGAGGAGAGCAGTACTTC

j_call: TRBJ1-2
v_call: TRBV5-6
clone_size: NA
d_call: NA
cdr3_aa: CASSLGGGAGGYTF
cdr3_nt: TGTGCCAGCAGCTTGGGGGGCGGCGCCGGTGGCTACACCTTC